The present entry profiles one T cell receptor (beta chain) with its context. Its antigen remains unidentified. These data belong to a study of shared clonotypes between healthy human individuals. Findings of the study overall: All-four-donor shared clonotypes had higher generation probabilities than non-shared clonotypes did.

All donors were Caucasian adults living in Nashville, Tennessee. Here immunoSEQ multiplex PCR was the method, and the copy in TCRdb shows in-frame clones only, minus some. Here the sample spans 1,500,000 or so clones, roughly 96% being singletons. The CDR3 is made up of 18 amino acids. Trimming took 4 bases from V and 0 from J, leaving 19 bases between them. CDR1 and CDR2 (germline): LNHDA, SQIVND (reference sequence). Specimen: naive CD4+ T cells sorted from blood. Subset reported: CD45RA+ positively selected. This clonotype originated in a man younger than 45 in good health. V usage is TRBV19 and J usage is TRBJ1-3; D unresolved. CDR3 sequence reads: CASSKAEDLNNSGNTIYF. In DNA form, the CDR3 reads TGTGCCAGTAGTAAGGCTGAGGACCTGAATAACTCTGGAAACACCATATATTTT.